These 24 T cell receptor beta chains were all obtained from the same sample, sequenced in a study of yellow fever vaccine responses in identical twins. MiXCR, run by TCRdb on the RT-PCR reads, gives a single entry per CDR3 protein. The data show roughly 23,000 distinct CDR3 sequences, with around four fifths seen just once and about 4.8% held by the top ten. The sequences come from T cells from blood (PBMCs), unsorted or a sorted subset (not recorded which), collected before or after yellow fever vaccination (not recorded which). These receptors were obtained from a woman aged 18-35 years who received the yellow fever vaccine.

The V gene is TRBV11-3, the J gene TRBJ2-5, with no clear D. Germline V gene sequence: CDR1 SGHNT, CDR2 YENEEA. The CDR3 spans 12 residues. The ends were cut back, 3 bases at V and 2 bases at J, with 4 bases in the middle. In DNA, the CDR3 is TGTGCCAGCAGCTTCATGCAAGAGACCCAGTACTTC. Translated, it gives CASSFMQETQYF.

The chain links TRBV29-1 to TRBJ2-5; TRBD2 might be the D (6 bases). The CDR3 totals 15 residues. Germline values: CDR1 SQVTM, CDR2 ANQGSEA. V dropped 3 bases and J dropped 4 bases, with 18 bases sitting between them. The CDR3 loop reads CSVDLPGLQGETQYF. CDR3 nucleotides: TGCAGCGTTGACCTCCCGGGACTCCAGGGAGAGACCCAGTACTTC.

The V and J genes are TRBV29-1 and TRBJ2-3; D may match TRBD1 or TRBD2 (5 bases each). CDR1 is SQVTM and CDR2 is ANQGSEA in the germline V gene. Deletions cut 7 bases from V and 9 bases from J, with 14 bases between. The CDR3 length is 11 residues. CDR3 loop: CSAIRDLTQYF. CDR3 DNA: TGCAGCGCCATCCGGGACCTGACGCAGTATTTT.

The gene calls are TRBV7-2 and TRBJ2-4; TRBD1 aligns across 10 bases. Germline V CDR1 and CDR2: SGHTA, FQGNSA. J lost 5 bases, V lost 2 bases, and 6 bases had no gene match. This CDR3 region has 16 residues. The CDR3 sequence: CASSLSVGTGENIQYF. In nucleotides, the CDR3 is TGTGCCAGCAGCTTATCGGTGGGGACAGGGGAAAACATTCAGTACTTC.

The chain combines TRBV29-1 with TRBJ2-2; D is undetermined. This CDR3 has 13 amino acids. V shed 4 bases and J shed 3 bases, with 9 bases lying between them. Germline values: CDR1 SQVTM, CDR2 ANQGSEA. CDR3 sequence: CSVVAAYTGELFF. The CDR3 DNA reads TGCAGCGTTGTTGCGGCTTACACCGGGGAGCTGTTTTTT.

The genes are TRBV12-3 or TRBV12-4 and TRBJ2-2, with D hard to call. V was shortened by 1 base and J by 8 bases, with 11 bases between the two germline ends. This CDR3 has 14 residues. Here the CDR3 DNA reads TGTGCCAGCAGTTTAGGCGGCAGCATGGGGGAGCTGTTTTTT. It encodes CASSLGGSMGELFF.

The chain couples TRBV11-1 to TRBJ2-1; D gene unclear. Trimming pared 3 bases from V and 7 bases from J, leaving 7 bases between. The CDR3 is 12 amino acids. CDR1 and CDR2 (germline): SGHAT, FQDESV (reference sequence). This CDR3 reads CASSLMDNEQFF. The CDR3 nucleotides are TGTGCCAGCAGCTTGATGGATAATGAGCAGTTCTTC.

This chain joins TRBV13 and TRBJ2-7; 10 bases map to TRBD2. V dropped 0 bases and J dropped 4; count of bases not matched to a gene: 6. The CDR3 contains 16 residues. Germline assignment: CDR1 PRHDT and CDR2 FYEKMQ (reference sequence). For the CDR3, the DNA is TGTGCCAGCAGCTTAGGGTCTAGCGGGAGTCGGTACGAGCAGTACTTC. It is translated as CASSLGSSGSRYEQYF.

The rearrangement joins TRBV4-1 to TRBJ1-1; D call uncertain. The germline gives CDR1 MGHRA, CDR2 YSYEKL. The CDR3 runs 16 residues. Trimming pared 1 base from V and 4 bases from J, leaving 16 bases between. CDR3 in DNA: TGCGCCAGCAGCCAAGGACGAGTGGGTAGGTCCACTGAAGCTTTCTTT. Translation: CASSQGRVGRSTEAFF.

This clonotype was detected only once. The rearrangement links TRBV5-1 to TRBJ2-1; D gene ambiguous. The germline V and J ends were trimmed by 0 bases and 1 base, with 8 bases remaining between them. CDR1 is SGHRS, CDR2 YFSETQ, per germline. There are 15 residues in the CDR3. In DNA form, the CDR3 reads TGCGCCAGCAGCTTGGATGGGGTTTCCTACAATGAGCAGTTCTTC. It codes for CASSLDGVSYNEQFF.

The chain combines TRBV10-1 with TRBJ2-1; D is undetermined. The V gene lost 0 bases and the J gene lost 8 bases, with 8 bases spanning the gap. CDR1 and CDR2 (germline): WNHNN, SYGVQD (reference sequence). This CDR3 region has 13 residues. CDR3 DNA sequence: TGCGCCAGCAGTGAGTCGTTTGGGCATGAGCAGTTCTTC. Its translation is CASSESFGHEQFF.

This chain joins TRBV20-1 and TRBJ2-1; the match to TRBD2 covers 7 bases. CDR3 length: 15 residues. V lost 2 bases, J lost 9 bases, and 13 bases stayed unmatched. Germline CDR1 DFQATT, CDR2 SNEGSKA (reference sequence). CDR3: CSARRDRGGLREQFF. CDR3 bases: TGCAGTGCTAGAAGAGATCGCGGGGGTTTGCGTGAGCAGTTCTTC.

This chain links TRBV9 with TRBJ2-5; 9 bases are a match to TRBD1. The CDR3 loop spans 15 amino acids. Trimming at V came to 2 bases and at J to 1 base, leaving 3 bases not matched to a gene. Germline-derived CDR1 and CDR2 are SGDLS and YYNGEE. The CDR3 sequence: CASSVGTGIQETQYF. CDR3 DNA: TGTGCCAGCAGCGTCGGGACAGGGATCCAAGAGACCCAGTACTTC.

The chain carries TRBV5-1 and TRBJ2-1, with D possibly TRBD1 on 6 matching bases. The CDR3 covers 13 residues. The V gene's germline CDR1 is SGHRS and CDR2 YFSETQ. V was shortened by 4 bases and J by 8 bases, with 13 bases between the two germline ends. CDR3 sequence (DNA): TGCGCCAGCAGCCACATACAGGGCCATGAGCAGTTCTTC. Its protein product is CASSHIQGHEQFF.

The gene calls are TRBV13 and TRBJ2-1, with 7 bases that match TRBD1. The CDR3 sequence is 16 residues long. Germline lookup yields CDR1 PRHDT and CDR2 FYEKMQ (reference sequence). Trimming cost V 5 bases and J 7 bases; bases outside gene matches: 14. Written as DNA, the CDR3 is TGTGCCAGCAGCGACCCGGGACAGTGGGTGGGGAATGAGCAGTTCTTC. Translation: CASSDPGQWVGNEQFF.

Only one count was recorded for this clonotype. The chain links TRBV6-1 to TRBJ2-7, with 7 bases aligning to TRBD1. V shed 6 bases, J shed 4 bases, and the junction held 6 bases outside the gene matches. Per the germline V gene, CDR1 is MNHNS and CDR2 is SASEGT. This CDR3 is 13 amino acids long. CDR3 residues: CASRRQGRYEQYF. CDR3 in DNA: TGTGCCAGCAGGCGACAGGGAAGGTACGAGCAGTACTTC.

This chain connects TRBV28 to TRBJ2-5, with D possibly called TRBD1 or TRBD2 (5 bases each). Trimming stripped 4 bases from V and 5 bases from J, with 11 bases between. The CDR3 is 13 amino acids. Looked up from germline, CDR1 is MDHEN and CDR2 is SYDVKM. This CDR3 reads CASSSVGTETQYF. CDR3 DNA sequence: TGTGCCAGCAGTTCGGTGGGGACGGAGACCCAGTACTTC.

This chain links TRBV25-1 with TRBJ2-3, with TRBD2 identical over 14 bases. Germline CDR1 and CDR2: MGHDK and SYGVNS. The J segment lost 5 bases and the V segment lost 6 bases, leaving 7 bases of the junction unmatched. The CDR3 sequence is 16 residues long. This CDR3 is CASREGLAGALDTQYF. The CDR3 nucleotides read TGTGCCAGCAGGGAGGGACTAGCGGGGGCCCTAGATACGCAGTATTTT.

V and J are TRBV6-4 and TRBJ2-3; the D is unclear. Trimming shortened V by 4 bases and J by 0 bases, and 8 bases separated the two germline ends. This CDR3 has 14 amino acids. Germline V gene lookup returns CDR1 MRHNA and CDR2 SNTAGT. The CDR3 DNA follows: TGTGCCAGCAGTGTGTCCCACAGCACAGATACGCAGTATTTT. Its protein is CASSVSHSTDTQYF.

This chain uses TRBV12-3 or TRBV12-4 with TRBJ2-1; D remains unclear. Deletions cut 8 bases from V and 5 bases from J, with 4 bases between. The CDR3 spans 10 residues. The CDR3 sequence is CASGDNEQFF. The CDR3 DNA is TGTGCCAGCGGGGACAATGAGCAGTTCTTC.

CDR3 nucleotides: TGTGCCAGCAGCTATCGTGGAGGATGGGGCAATCAGCCCCAGCATTTT. It encodes CASSYRGGWGNQPQHF. The gene calls are TRBV5-5 and TRBJ1-5; D is unclear. CDR1 and CDR2 (germline): SGHKS, YYEKEE (reference sequence). This CDR3 comprises 16 residues. V lost 3 bases to trimming and J lost 2 bases, with 15 bases between them.

V and J are TRBV15 and TRBJ1-2, with D unclear. This CDR3 spans 14 amino acids. The germline gives CDR1 LNHNV, CDR2 YYDKDF (reference sequence). V shed 8 bases and J shed 4 bases, with 17 bases lying between them. The CDR3 nucleotides are TGTGCCACCTCCTTCGGTACCGGACCCTATGGCTACACCTTC. Its protein is CATSFGTGPYGYTF. Full variable domain (rest looked up from reference TRBV15 and TRBJ1-2): DAMVIQNPRYQVTQFGKPVTLSCSQTLNHNVMYWYQQKSSQAPKLLFHYYDKDFNNEADTPDNFQSRRPNTSFCFLDIRSPGLGDTAMYLCATSFGTGPYGYTFGSGTRLTVV.

The rearrangement joins TRBV2 to TRBJ2-5; TRBD2 might be the D (5 bases). CDR1 is SNHLY and CDR2 is FYNNEI in the germline V gene. The V end lost 5 bases, the J end lost 4 bases, and 11 bases lay between the germline ends. This CDR3 is built from 13 residues. CDR3 region: CASSMDFTETQYF. The CDR3 region has the DNA TGTGCCAGCAGTATGGACTTCACAGAGACCCAGTACTTC.

A note on this clonotype: At one boundary the junction diverges from the germline segment, which might be a read error. The V call is TRBV20-1, the J call TRBJ2-1; no definite D call. The CDR3 runs 11 residues. CDR1 and CDR2 from the germline V gene are DFQATT and SNEGSKA (reference sequence). CDR3 in amino acids: CSAREYNEQFF. CDR3 nucleotide sequence: TGCAGTGCTCGAGAATACAATGAGCAGTTCTTC.